The 20 T cell receptor beta chains presented below share a single source sample, sequenced in a study of CXCR3-negative and CXCR3-positive naive CD8 T cells (dated by TCRdb to about 2019). The paper's findings and limits, for the study overall: Compared with CXCR3-negative naive cells, CXCR3-positive naive cells had TRB CDR3s with higher hydrophobicity (lower Kidera factor 4), lower energy, and higher strength and volume indices.

Sequencing relied on a NextSeq 550. The Human TCR Profiling Kit (MiLaboratory) was used to prepare UMI-labeled 5' RACE TRB cDNA libraries. TCRdb reprocessed the public reads and reports one entry per CDR3 protein sequence, without DNA. The sample has 130,000 to 150,000 distinct CDR3 sequences on record. Of the sample, about 0.27% is held by the ten largest clones. For these TCRs, the target antigens are not known. Source material: naive CXCR3+ CD8+ T cells from blood. This specimen's cell subset or site label, interpreted: CD45RO-CCR7+CD27+CD95- naive CD8+ T cells expressing CXCR3 (TNR3+). The receptor set was obtained from a human donor in good health. Some clones in this sample may be carry-over from other donors' samples.

V usage is TRBV20-1 and J usage is TRBJ2-7; TCRdb returns TRBD1, unconfirmable since there is no DNA. The V gene's germline CDR1 is DFQATT and CDR2 SNEGSKA (reference sequence). The CDR3 totals 16 residues. Here the CDR3 reads CSARDQKPTGHYEQYF.

This sequence joins TRBV28 and TRBJ2-1; TCRdb proposes TRBD2, but this gene call is untestable without DNA. The germline CDR1 and CDR2 sequences are MDHEN and SYDVKM. This CDR3 region has 19 residues. The CDR3 spells CASSSSTSGYSGSYNEQFF. Supplemented by reference TRBV28 and TRBJ2-1, the full variable domain reads DVKVTQSSRYLVKRTGEKVFLECVQDMDHENMFWYRQDPGLGLRLIYFSYDVKMKEKGDIPEGYSVSREKKERFSLILESASTNQTSMYLCASSSSTSGYSGSYNEQFFGPGTRLTVL.

The chain has TRBV5-1 and TRBJ2-7; TCRdb proposes TRBD2, but this gene call is untestable without DNA. This CDR3 has 19 amino acids. Germline V lookup: CDR1 SGHRS, CDR2 YFSETQ. CDR3 sequence: CASSLEGGPGWPEGYEQYF.

The J gene is TRBJ1-2, the V gene TRBV4-3. The germline V gene encodes CDR1 LGHNA and CDR2 YSLEER. The CDR3 extends over 16 amino acids. The CDR3 sequence: CASSQGREFKPYGYTF.

The rearrangement joins TRBV5-1 to TRBJ2-2. Germline V CDR1 and CDR2: SGHRS, YFSETQ. The CDR3 loop spans 11 amino acids. CDR3: CASYSTGELFF.

The chain couples TRBV5-1 to TRBJ2-1; the TRBD2 assignment by TCRdb is unverifiable without DNA. Germline loops: CDR1 SGHRS, CDR2 YFSETQ. CDR3 length: 16 amino acids. Here the CDR3 reads CASSAGTSGSGNEQFF.

The chain carries TRBV2 and TRBJ1-5; TCRdb returns TRBD1, unconfirmable since there is no DNA. This CDR3 contains 14 residues. CDR1 and CDR2 (germline): SNHLY, FYNNEI. Here the CDR3 reads CASSVAGFNQPQHF.

The chain uses TRBV7-6 and TRBJ2-7; TCRdb reports TRBD2, a call that lacks DNA to check it against. Germline V gene sequence: CDR1 SGHVS, CDR2 FNYEAQ. The CDR3 is 15 amino acids. The CDR3 loop is CASSLRAGGPDEQYF.

This chain uses TRBV4-1 with TRBJ2-2; TCRdb's D gene call, TRBD1, goes unchecked for lack of DNA. Germline CDR1 and CDR2: MGHRA and YSYEKL. This CDR3 has 17 residues. The chain's CDR3 is CASSAAGSGVNTGELFF.

The chain joins TRBV20-1 to TRBJ2-3; TCRdb indicates TRBD2, and absent DNA this call remains unverified. Looked up from germline, CDR1 is DFQATT and CDR2 is SNEGSKA (reference sequence). This CDR3 contains 16 residues. The CDR3 here is CSAREASSEWADTQYF.

The gene calls are TRBV9 and TRBJ2-1; TCRdb proposes TRBD1, but this gene call is untestable without DNA. This CDR3 spans 15 amino acids. The germline V gene encodes CDR1 SGDLS and CDR2 YYNGEE. The CDR3: CASSTQTTGDNEQFF.

V gene TRBV9 combines with J gene TRBJ2-7; TCRdb designates TRBD2, a call that cannot be tested without DNA. The CDR3 length is 16 residues. Germline V gives CDR1 SGDLS, CDR2 YYNGEE. The CDR3 sequence is CASSPTGTSVSYEQYF.

The chain joins TRBV4-1 to TRBJ2-2. This CDR3 comprises 14 residues. Germline V gene lookup returns CDR1 MGHRA and CDR2 YSYEKL. The CDR3 reads CASSQRTYTGELFF.

This chain joins TRBV19 and TRBJ1-2; TCRdb proposes TRBD1, but this gene call is untestable without DNA. Germline CDR1 is LNHDA and CDR2 is SQIVND (reference sequence). The CDR3 spans 15 residues. CDR3 sequence: CASRLEGQGSYGYTF.

The rearrangement uses TRBV29-1 and TRBJ2-7; as DNA is missing, the TRBD2 call by TCRdb cannot be tested. The CDR3 loop spans 13 amino acids. In germline, CDR1 is SQVTM, CDR2 ANQGSEA. The CDR3 reads CSVSEGEGHEQYF.

The chain employs TRBV29-1 and TRBJ2-1; the D call of TRBD2 rests on TCRdb alone, since no DNA is present to check it. CDR1 and CDR2 (germline): SQVTM, ANQGSEA. The CDR3 runs to 13 residues. CDR3 amino acids: CSVALQDYNEQFF.

The chain has TRBV29-1 and TRBJ2-3; lacking DNA, the TRBD1 call made by TCRdb goes unchecked. CDR3 size: 16 residues. Per germline, CDR1 SQVTM and CDR2 ANQGSEA. The CDR3 sequence: CSVEGQVKSSTDTQYF.

The J gene is TRBJ1-2, the V gene TRBV5-6; there is no DNA to check the TCRdb D call of TRBD1. The CDR3 spans 13 residues. Germline CDR1 reads SGHDT; CDR2 reads YYEEEE. Here the CDR3 reads CASSLDRVDGYTF.

The V call is TRBV5-1, the J call TRBJ2-7; without DNA, the TCRdb call of TRBD2 cannot be checked. This CDR3 has 14 residues. CDR1 and CDR2 (germline): SGHRS, YFSETQ. The CDR3 loop is CASSGGDRSYEQYF. Looking up the rest from reference TRBV5-1 and TRBJ2-7 gives the full variable domain: KAGVTQTPRYLIKTRGQQVTLSCSPISGHRSVSWYQQTPGQGLQFLFEYFSETQRNKGNFPGRFSGRQFSNSRSEMNVSTLELGDSALYLCASSGGDRSYEQYFGPGTRLTVT.

V usage is TRBV20-1 and J usage is TRBJ1-1; without DNA, the TCRdb call of TRBD1 cannot be checked. Per the germline V gene, CDR1 is DFQATT and CDR2 is SNEGSKA (reference sequence). This CDR3 is 15 amino acids long. The CDR3 region is CSAKLRTGMNTEAFF.